This T cell receptor beta chain was captured by sequencing in a study of beta chain features in type 1 diabetes. Expressed TCRB transcripts were sequenced because the entire RNA isolate underwent reverse transcription. TCRdb's copy holds only in-frame clones and misses some; the assay was immunoSEQ multiplex PCR. In the table there are around 280,000 clones, around 7.8% of which are singletons. This clone was recorded a few times. What was sequenced was central memory CD4+ T cells from blood. This clonotype was obtained from a woman younger than 35 in good health.

This CDR3 reads CASSKGQRAEAFF. In DNA, the CDR3 is TGTGCCAGTAGTAAGGGACAGCGGGCTGAAGCTTTCTTT. The chain recombines TRBV19 with TRBJ1-1; 7 bases fit TRBD1. The CDR3 is made up of 13 amino acids. V lost 4 bases and J lost 6; bases outside the gene matches: 5. Looked up from germline, CDR1 is LNHDA and CDR2 is SQIVND (reference sequence). The whole variable domain, filled in from reference TRBV19 and TRBJ1-1, reads DGGITQSPKYLFRKEGQNVTLSCEQNLNHDAMYWYRQDPGQGLRLIYYSQIVNDFQKGDIAEGYSVSREKKESFPLTVTSAQKNPTAFYLCASSKGQRAEAFFGQGTRLTVV.